The source of this T cell receptor beta chain is a study of human T cells and chemical hapten exposure. For the study at large: Upper back patch tests used 0.01% DPC, scored after 6 days. The study's findings and limits: Given that the donors had alopecia, their immune response may differ from that seen in healthy people.

This clonotype was detected a few times. The antigen remains unidentified. MiXCR, run by TCRdb on the RACE reads, gives a single entry per CDR3 protein. The sample carries around 250,000 distinct CDR3 sequences, about 9% recorded once. Time point noted: pre-sensitization, week 0. Noted treatment: therapeutic diphenylcyclopropenone sensitization with weekly scalp DPC. Blood draws came first, before each patch test. Donors, patients with alopecia ranging from 18 to 70 years old and judged suitable for DPC, provided samples. Germline V gene lookup returns CDR1 LNHNV and CDR2 YYDKDF (reference sequence). The CDR3 length is 16 residues. The germline V and J ends were trimmed by 1 base and 0 bases, with 10 bases remaining between them.

This specimen consisted of whole blood, obtained in connection with sensitization to the hapten diphenylcyclopropenone (DPC). This clonotype was sampled from a woman aged 40 to 50 with alopecia areata. Some clones in this sample may be carry-over from other donors' samples. The rearrangement links TRBV15 to TRBJ2-1; TRBD2 might be the D (6 bases). In DNA form, the CDR3 reads TGTGCCACCAGCAGAGTTGGGAGGTTCTCCTACAATGAGCAGTTCTTC. Translating gives CATSRVGRFSYNEQFF.